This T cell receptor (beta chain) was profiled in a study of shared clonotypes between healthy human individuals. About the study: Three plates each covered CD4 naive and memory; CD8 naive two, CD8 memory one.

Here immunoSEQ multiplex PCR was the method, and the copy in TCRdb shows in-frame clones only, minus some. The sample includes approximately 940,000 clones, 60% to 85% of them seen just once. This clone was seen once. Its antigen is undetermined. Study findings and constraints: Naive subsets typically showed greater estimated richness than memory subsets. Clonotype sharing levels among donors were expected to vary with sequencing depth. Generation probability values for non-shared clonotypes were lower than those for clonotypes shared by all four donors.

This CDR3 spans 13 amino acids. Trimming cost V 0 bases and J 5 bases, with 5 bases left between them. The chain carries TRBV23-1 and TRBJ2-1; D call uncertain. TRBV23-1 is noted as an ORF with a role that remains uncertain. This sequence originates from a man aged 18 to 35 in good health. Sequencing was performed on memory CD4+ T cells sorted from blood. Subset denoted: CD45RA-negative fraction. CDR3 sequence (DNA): TGCGCCAGCAGTCAATCCAGCCACAATGAGCAGTTCTTC. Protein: CASSQSSHNEQFF.